The sequence of this TCR beta chain was determined in a study of beta chain features in type 1 diabetes. General study results and limits: All four CD4+ subsets from Type 1 diabetes patients carried moderately but significantly shorter TCRB CDR3s. Possibly, sequencing cDNA over-represented cells that had high TCR expression levels. When VDJ junctions were examined, type 1 diabetes patients showed fewer insertions and more deletions. Within patients, naive, central memory and Treg TCRB repertoires seemed more similar than within healthy donors.

Every bit of the isolated RNA underwent reverse transcription, so sequencing read expressed TCRB transcripts. This table comes from immunoSEQ multiplex PCR, and its TCRdb copy is limited to in-frame clones, with some not included. The repertoire holds more than 250,000 clones, 14% seen once, with about 0.016% in the top ten. Regarding this clone: Its antigen is currently unknown.

CDR3 length: 13 amino acids. Looked up from germline, CDR1 is SGHRS and CDR2 is YFSETQ. The V end lost 4 bases, the J end lost 5 bases, and 11 bases lay between the germline ends. Sequencing was performed on naive CD4+ T cells from blood. This TCR was recovered from a man between 25 and 39 years old with type 1 diabetes. The chain is built from TRBV5-1 and TRBJ2-3; perhaps TRBD2 as D (6 bases). CDR3 sequence reads: CASSRRERDTQYF. CDR3 in DNA: TGCGCCAGCAGCCGCCGGGAGCGAGATACGCAGTATTTT.